This T cell receptor (beta chain) is from a study of identical twins (dated by TCRdb to the mid-2010s). For the study in its entirety: The study deep-sequenced TCR alpha and beta repertoires from monozygotic twins, unrelated adults of various ages and cord blood to test whether fetal clonotypes persist. Replicate twin experiments were performed at different times using different library preparation protocols to rule out contamination. General study outcomes and caveats: A weaker excess of twin sharing was found in beta out-of-frame sequences because the signal-to-noise ratio was lowered by fewer shared sequences. Compared with coincidental sharing between unrelated individuals, out-of-frame TCR alpha sequences shared between twins had an excess of sequences with low generation probability. In monozygotic twins, out-of-frame TCR alpha sharing was systematically underestimated by recombination models, although the models agreed with sharing between unrelated individuals. Fewer insertions were carried by abundant cord blood beta clonotypes, a similar but weaker trend appeared in young adult naive repertoires, and no such trend appeared in memory repertoires. Invariant T cells such as MAIT and iNKT could partly confound zero-insertion analyses, although diverse VJ usage argued against such confounding for most clonotypes. Because the same donors could not be followed over many years, conclusions were based on cross-sectional statistical analysis.

Library construction relied on 5' RACE. The sequencer listed for this sample is Illumina HiSeq 2000. A universal primer binding site was added through template switching, and the final cDNA carried a unique molecular identifier so that TCR cDNA molecules could be counted accurately. Specific primers in the conserved constant-segment region were used to synthesize first-strand cDNA for TCR alpha and beta chains. To control for contamination, every cDNA library carried two barcodes: a SMART-Mk sample barcode plus Illumina barcodes. TruSeq adapter sequences, together with Illumina sample barcodes, were added in two successive PCR steps. The TCR alpha and beta cDNA libraries were sequenced on the Illumina HiSeq platform using custom primers. The authors' analysis ran thus. Unique molecular identifiers were extracted from raw reads with MiGEC, and CDR3 positions were determined with MiXCR. Recombination models were inferred per individual with the repgenHMM and IGoR tools using an EM algorithm. The analysis of shared clonotypes was done with the tcR package in R, with sharing normalized by the product of cloneset sizes. Out-of-frame nonproductive sequences were analyzed to study raw recombination free of thymic and clonal selection effects. TCRdb's own reprocessing of the public reads used fastp at Q25 and MiXCR and kept productive beta chains. Rows merge per CDR3 protein into single entries with the most common DNA and genes. The V and J calls, along with clone size, are taken from TCRdb and not from the paper's own processing. The sample records over 550,000 distinct CDR3 sequences, roughly 7.2% of which are singletons. 1.6% of the sample is taken by the ten largest.

All donors were healthy Caucasians. Three pairs of female monozygotic twins, all aged roughly 18 to 29 years, made up the twin cohort. Peripheral blood mononuclear cells were used as the source from which RNA for TCR libraries was isolated. The CDR3 sequence holds 16 residues, the cysteine and phenylalanine included. Just the 48-base CDR3 DNA is kept, in frame starting at base 1. At the junction V is shortened by 0 bases and J by 4 bases; bases outside the gene matches: 5. Via the germline V gene (reference sequence), CDR1 is LGHDT and CDR2 YNNKEL. Only a few counts were recorded for this clonotype. The antigen it binds to is not known. The sample holds no much larger clone one base away, and base qualities are not on file. In addition, the sample was reused for a study of yellow fever vaccine responses in identical twins. As that second study puts it: The authors reported that the T cell response to vaccination in identical twins appeared partly convergent and partly personalized. In the study, vaccine-responding T cell clones were precisely tracked in identical twins.

This sequence originates from a woman aged 18-29 years in good health. The material sequenced was PBMCs. The rearrangement joined TRBV3-1 to TRBJ2-1; 8 nucleotides in the junction match TRBD2. CDR3 sequence: CASSQEGSGRYNEQFF. The DNA sequence follows: TGTGCCAGCAGCCAAGAGGGGAGCGGGAGATACAATGAGCAGTTCTTC.